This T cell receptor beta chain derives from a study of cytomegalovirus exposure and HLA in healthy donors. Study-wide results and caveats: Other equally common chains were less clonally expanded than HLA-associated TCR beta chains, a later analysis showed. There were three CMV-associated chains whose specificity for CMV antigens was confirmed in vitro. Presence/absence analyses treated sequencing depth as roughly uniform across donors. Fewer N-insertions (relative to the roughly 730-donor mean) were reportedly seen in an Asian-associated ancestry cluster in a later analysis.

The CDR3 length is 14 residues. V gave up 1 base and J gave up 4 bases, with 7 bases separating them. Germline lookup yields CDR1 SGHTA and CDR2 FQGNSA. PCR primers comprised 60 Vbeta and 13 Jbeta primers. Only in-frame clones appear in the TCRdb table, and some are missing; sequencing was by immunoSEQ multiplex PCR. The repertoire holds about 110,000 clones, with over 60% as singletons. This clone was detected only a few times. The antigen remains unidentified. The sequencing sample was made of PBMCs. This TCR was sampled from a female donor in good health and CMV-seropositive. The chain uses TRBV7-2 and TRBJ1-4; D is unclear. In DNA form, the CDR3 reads TGTGCCAGCAGCTTAGGGCGGGGTAATGAAAAACTGTTTTTT. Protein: CASSLGRGNEKLFF.